Each of the 20 T cell receptor beta chains below was sequenced from the same sample in a study of CD8 T cells in ankylosing spondylitis. TCRdb recomputed calls from the 5' RACE reads with MiXCR, one row per CDR3 protein. This sample has some 300,000 distinct CDR3 sequences, with around 21% found just once. Sequencing was carried out using blood, either unsorted or a sorted T cell fraction (not recorded which). The receptors stem from a female donor with ankylosing spondylitis or in good health (not recorded which).

The chain is built from TRBV18 and TRBJ1-5; D call uncertain. Germline assignment: CDR1 KGHSH and CDR2 LQKENI. CDR3 length equals 13 residues. V was shortened by 6 bases and J by 3 bases, with 9 bases between the two germline ends. CDR3 nucleotide sequence: TGTGCCAGCTCCCGGGAGCACAATCAGCCCCAGCATTTT. Its protein is CASSREHNQPQHF. The entire variable domain, with the rest obtained from reference TRBV18 and TRBJ1-5, is as follows: NAGVMQNPRHLVRRRGQEARLRCSPMKGHSHVYWYRQLPEEGLKFMVYLQKENIIDESGMPKERFSAEFPKEGPSILRIQQVVRGDSAAYFCASSREHNQPQHFGDGTRLSIL.

The chain combines TRBV20-1 with TRBJ2-5; D may be TRBD1 (5 bases). Per germline, CDR1 DFQATT and CDR2 SNEGSKA (reference sequence). V was pared by 1 base and J by 5 bases, with 14 bases between. The CDR3 runs to 14 residues. CDR3 region: CSARGQGFLETQYF. DNA for the CDR3: TGCAGTGCTAGAGGCCAGGGCTTCTTGGAGACCCAGTACTTC.

This chain connects TRBV7-9 to TRBJ1-5, with unresolved D. There are 14 residues in the CDR3. Germline V gene lookup returns CDR1 SEHNR and CDR2 FQNEAQ (reference sequence). The ends were cut back, 3 bases at V and 10 bases at J, with 16 bases in the middle. The CDR3, as DNA: TGTGCCAGCAGCTTCCTGGACCGGGCTGGCCCCCAGCATTTT. This sequence encodes CASSFLDRAGPQHF.

This rearrangement joins TRBV19 to TRBJ2-3; the D gene is possibly TRBD2 (6 bases). Trimming pared 2 bases from V and 0 bases from J, leaving 18 bases between. Per germline, CDR1 LNHDA and CDR2 SQIVND (reference sequence). The CDR3 is made up of 18 amino acids. The CDR3 DNA sequence: TGTGCCAGTAGTATAACGTGGCGGGGCTATACTAGCACAGATACGCAGTATTTT. Translation: CASSITWRGYTSTDTQYF.

This clonotype was counted between two and nine times. CDR3 DNA sequence: TGCGCCAGCAGCCAGGGAGCGGGAGGGCCGGATGGGGAGCAGTACTTC. It translates to CASSQGAGGPDGEQYF. The rearrangement links TRBV4-3 to TRBJ2-7; 10 bases agree with TRBD2. Looked up from germline, CDR1 is LGHNA and CDR2 is YSLEER. V shed 3 bases, J shed 7 bases, and the junction held 12 bases outside the gene matches. The CDR3 is made up of 16 amino acids.

This chain connects TRBV10-3 to TRBJ2-7; D ambiguous. Germline V gives CDR1 ENHRY, CDR2 SYGVKD. The CDR3 runs to 16 residues. V was clipped by 2 bases and J by 2 bases, with 16 bases between them. CDR3 DNA: TGTGCCATCAGTGAGCGAGGTCCGACACGTACCTACGAGCAGTACTTC. As protein: CAISERGPTRTYEQYF.

This clonotype has a handful of counts. The chain joins TRBV7-9 to TRBJ2-1, with TRBD1 as a possible D gene (6 bases). The CDR3 runs 16 residues. Germline V CDR1 and CDR2: SEHNR, FQNEAQ (reference sequence). Trimming left V 1 base short and J 8 bases short, with 18 bases between. This CDR3 reads CASSLGRTALYDEQFF. CDR3 nucleotide sequence: TGTGCCAGCAGCTTAGGGAGGACAGCCCTTTACGATGAGCAGTTCTTC.

CDR3 in amino acids: CASSPREIYYEQYF. CDR3 bases: TGCGCCAGCAGCCCCCGGGAAATCTACTACGAGCAGTACTTC. The chain is built from TRBV5-1 and TRBJ2-7, with D perhaps matching TRBD2 (5 bases). The CDR3 is 14 residues long. The ends were cut back, 4 bases at V and 3 bases at J, with 14 bases in the middle. Germline assignment: CDR1 SGHRS and CDR2 YFSETQ.

This clonotype was seen repeatedly, ten times or more. The chain recombines TRBV20-1 with TRBJ2-7, with D maybe TRBD2 (5 bases). The CDR3 runs 15 residues. The germline gives CDR1 DFQATT, CDR2 SNEGSKA (reference sequence). V was cut by 6 bases and J by 2 bases, with 20 bases left in between. CDR3 protein: CSARSTSFLPYEQYF. CDR3 sequence (DNA): TGCAGTGCCCGATCAACTAGTTTTCTCCCCTACGAGCAGTACTTC.

This chain links TRBV5-1 with TRBJ2-2, with a tentative D call TRBD2 (5 bases). Germline lookup yields CDR1 SGHRS and CDR2 YFSETQ. The germline V and J ends were trimmed by 4 bases and 2 bases, with 15 bases remaining between them. The length of the CDR3 is 16 residues. The CDR3 bases are TGCGCCAGCAGCCCTAGGACTGCCCCCAACACCGGGGAGCTGTTTTTT. Translation gives CASSPRTAPNTGELFF.

The chain carries TRBV6-5 and TRBJ1-6; a weak D match, TRBD1 (5 bases). The CDR3 is 11 amino acids. V lost 9 bases and J 7 bases, leaving 7 bases between the germline ends. Germline CDR1 and CDR2: MNHEY and SVGAGI. The CDR3 is CASRQNSPLHF. The CDR3 DNA reads TGTGCCAGTCGACAGAATTCACCCCTCCACTTT.

This clonotype showed up many times. This chain connects TRBV29-1 to TRBJ2-7; possible D gene TRBD2, 5 bases. Germline CDR1 SQVTM, CDR2 ANQGSEA. This CDR3 has 11 amino acids. CDR3 in amino acids: CSGGVPYEQYF. The CDR3 bases are TGCTCCGGAGGCGTACCCTACGAGCAGTACTTC.

This clonotype was seen many times. This chain connects TRBV5-6 to TRBJ2-7, with TRBD2 identical over 8 bases. Germline CDR1 SGHDT, CDR2 YYEEEE. The ends lost 0 bases at V and 6 bases at J; junction bases unmatched: 14. CDR3 length equals 17 residues. CDR3 protein: CASSLGLVVGLAGEQYF. The CDR3, as DNA: TGTGCCAGCAGCTTGGGATTAGTGGTTGGACTAGCAGGCGAGCAGTACTTC.

This chain connects TRBV5-1 to TRBJ2-4; 14 nucleotides line up with TRBD2. V lost 4 bases, J lost 1 base, and 10 bases stayed unmatched. The CDR3 totals 19 residues. Germline V gene lookup returns CDR1 SGHRS and CDR2 YFSETQ. The CDR3 region is CASSPWTSGRNWAKNIQYF. For the CDR3, the DNA is TGCGCCAGCAGCCCCTGGACTAGCGGGAGGAATTGGGCCAAAAACATTCAGTACTTC.

This clonotype came up a few times. The chain recombines TRBV7-2 with TRBJ1-1; D is unresolved. The germline CDR1 and CDR2 sequences are SGHTA and FQGNSA. Trimming pared 5 bases from V and 0 bases from J, leaving 13 bases between. The CDR3 consists of 15 residues. The CDR3 sequence: CASSPQPGMNTEAFF. CDR3 coding DNA: TGTGCCAGCAGCCCCCAGCCGGGGATGAACACTGAAGCTTTCTTT.

Of note for this clonotype: This may stem from a read error, because a much larger clone lies one nucleotide away. The chain joins TRBV15 to TRBJ2-1; weak D call: TRBD2 (6 bases). The germline CDR1 and CDR2 sequences are LNHNV and YYDKDF (reference sequence). The CDR3 is made up of 15 amino acids. The CDR3 nucleotides read TGTGCCACCAGCAAGCAGGGAAGCGGGTACAGTGAGCAGTTCTTC. Residues: CATSKQGSGYSEQFF.

Ten or more counts support this clonotype. The V call is TRBV5-6, the J call TRBJ1-2, with D possibly matching TRBD1 (5 bases). CDR1 is SGHDT, CDR2 YYEEEE, per germline. The CDR3 consists of 11 residues. V was shortened by 4 bases and J by 8 bases, with 9 bases between the two germline ends. CDR3 nucleotide sequence: TGTGCCAGCAGCGGGGGGTACGGCTACACCTTC. As protein: CASSGGYGYTF.

This clonotype was detected a few times. V is TRBV20-1 and J is TRBJ2-5, with TRBD2 as a possible D gene (7 bases). This CDR3 spans 15 amino acids. V gave up 2 bases and J gave up 7 bases, with 20 bases separating them. Germline V CDR1 and CDR2: DFQATT, SNEGSKA (reference sequence). The CDR3: CSARRTRGGEATQYF. DNA of the CDR3: TGCAGTGCTAGAAGGACTAGAGGGGGGGAAGCGACCCAGTACTTC.

This clonotype was counted many times. The chain combines TRBV29-1 with TRBJ2-2; 9 positions agree with TRBD2. Germline V CDR1 and CDR2: SQVTM, ANQGSEA. This CDR3 comprises 14 residues. Germline trimming cut 7 bases from V and 2 bases from J; bases unmatched to any gene: 5. The CDR3 nucleotides are TGCAGCGCCCGGACTAGCGATAACACCGGGGAGCTGTTTTTT. As protein: CSARTSDNTGELFF.

V and J are TRBV20-1 and TRBJ2-2, with D possibly matching TRBD2 (5 bases). Deletions cut 6 bases from V and 4 bases from J, with 15 bases between. The CDR3 has 14 residues. Looked up from germline, CDR1 is DFQATT and CDR2 is SNEGSKA (reference sequence). CDR3 protein: CSAYFEGGTGELFF. The DNA of the CDR3 is TGCAGTGCGTACTTCGAGGGCGGCACCGGGGAGCTGTTTTTT.